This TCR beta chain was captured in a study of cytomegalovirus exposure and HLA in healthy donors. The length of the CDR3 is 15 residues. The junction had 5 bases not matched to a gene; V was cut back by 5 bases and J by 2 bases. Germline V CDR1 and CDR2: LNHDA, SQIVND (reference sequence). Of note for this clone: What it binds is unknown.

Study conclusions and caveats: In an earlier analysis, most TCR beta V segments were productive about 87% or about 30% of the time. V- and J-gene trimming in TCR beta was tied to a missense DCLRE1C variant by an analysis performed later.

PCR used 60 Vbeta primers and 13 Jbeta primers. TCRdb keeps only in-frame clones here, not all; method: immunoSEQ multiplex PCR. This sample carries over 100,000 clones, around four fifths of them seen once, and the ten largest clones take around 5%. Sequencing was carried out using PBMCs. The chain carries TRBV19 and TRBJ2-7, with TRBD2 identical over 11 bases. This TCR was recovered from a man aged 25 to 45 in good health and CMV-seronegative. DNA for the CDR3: TGTGCCAGTAGTGCGACTAGCGGGGATCCCTACGAGCAGTACTTC. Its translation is CASSATSGDPYEQYF.